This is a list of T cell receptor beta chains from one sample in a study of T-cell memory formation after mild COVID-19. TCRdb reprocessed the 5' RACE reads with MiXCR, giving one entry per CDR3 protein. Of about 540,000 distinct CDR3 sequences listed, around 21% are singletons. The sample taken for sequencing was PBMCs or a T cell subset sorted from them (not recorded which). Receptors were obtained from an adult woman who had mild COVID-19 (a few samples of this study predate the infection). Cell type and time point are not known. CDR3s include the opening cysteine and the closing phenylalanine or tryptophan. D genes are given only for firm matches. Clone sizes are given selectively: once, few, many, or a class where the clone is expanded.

TGTGCCAGCAGTGAACACGGACTAGCGGTTAATGAGCAGTTCTTC,CASSEHGLAVNEQFF,TRBD2,few,TRBV25-1,TRBJ2-1
TGTGCCACCAGTGAGAGATCAGGGAAAAGCAATCAGCCCCAGCATTTT,CATSERSGKSNQPQHF,-,few,TRBV24-1,TRBJ1-5
TGTGCCAGCAGTCTGGCCATTGGACTCTCTGGGGCCAACGTCCTGACTTTC,CASSLAIGLSGANVLTF,-,many,TRBV12-3/TRBV12-4,TRBJ2-6
TGTGCCAGCAGCTTACCCCTAGCGGGGGGGCCTGCCGATACGCAGTATTTT,CASSLPLAGGPADTQYF,TRBD2,few,TRBV7-8,TRBJ2-3
TGTGCCAGCAGCTTTGGGGGAGAGGAGCAGTTCTTC,CASSFGGEEQFF,-,many,TRBV7-9,TRBJ2-1
TGTGCCAGCAGCTTCGGGGGAATGGACGAGCAGTACTTC,CASSFGGMDEQYF,-,-,TRBV7-2,TRBJ2-7
TGCGCCAGCAGCTCTCCGGGCTCACCCCTCCACTTT,CASSSPGSPLHF,-,few,TRBV5-1,TRBJ1-6
TGTGCCAGCAGCGTCCTTCCGGGACAGGGACCCTACGAGCAGTACTTC,CASSVLPGQGPYEQYF,TRBD1,few,TRBV9,TRBJ2-7
TGTGCCAGCAAGAGGGCAGGGGCCTACGAGCAGTACTTC,CASKRAGAYEQYF,-,few,TRBV7-8,TRBJ2-7
TGTGCCAGCAGAACTAGCGGGAGAAGCGAGCAGTACTTC,CASRTSGRSEQYF,TRBD2,-,TRBV28,TRBJ2-7
TGTGCCAGCAGTTACTCAAGGCCAGGGCAAGAGACCCAGTACTTC,CASSYSRPGQETQYF,-,-,TRBV6-5,TRBJ2-5
TGTGCCAGCAGCCAAGAGTTGACTAGATCGAATACGCAGTATTTT,CASSQELTRSNTQYF,-,few,TRBV4-2,TRBJ2-3
TGTGCCAGCAGCGTACGACTAGCGGGATACTCTGGGGCCAACGTCCTGACTTTC,CASSVRLAGYSGANVLTF,TRBD2,few,TRBV9,TRBJ2-6
TGCAGTGCTAGAGGTTTACTAGCGGACTACGAGCAGTACTTC,CSARGLLADYEQYF,TRBD2,-,TRBV20-1,TRBJ2-7
TGTGCCAGCGCGGGGGGGCCGAACACCGGGGAGCTGTTTTTT,CASAGGPNTGELFF,TRBD2,-,TRBV6-2/TRBV6-3,TRBJ2-2
TGTGCCAGCAGTACCGGGACAGGCACTGAAGCTTTCTTT,CASSTGTGTEAFF,TRBD1,few,TRBV27,TRBJ1-1
TGTGCCAGCAGTTTGAACAGGGCCCACGAGCAGTACTTC,CASSLNRAHEQYF,-,few,TRBV12-3/TRBV12-4,TRBJ2-7
TGTGCCAGCAGCCAAGAATCTAGAGGTACCGGGGAGCTGTTTTTT,CASSQESRGTGELFF,-,-,TRBV4-2,TRBJ2-2
TGTGCCACCAGTGACCCCGGGACCTCTAACTATGGCTACACCTTC,CATSDPGTSNYGYTF,-,few,TRBV24-1,TRBJ1-2
TGTGCCAGCTCACTAACCGCAGGTCGGGCATTGGGCTACACCTTC,CASSLTAGRALGYTF,-,-,TRBV18,TRBJ1-2
TGTGCCAGCAGCTTAGACAGGACAGGGGGGTACTATGGCTACACCTTC,CASSLDRTGGYYGYTF,TRBD1,few,TRBV7-8,TRBJ1-2
TGTGCCAGCAGTCCAGGACAGGGGTACACCGGGGAGCTGTTTTTT,CASSPGQGYTGELFF,TRBD1,-,TRBV12-3/TRBV12-4,TRBJ2-2
TGTGCCAGCAGTGCGGGAGGGAGGGCTAATGAAAAACTGTTTTTT,CASSAGGRANEKLFF,-,-,TRBV6-6,TRBJ1-4
TGCAGCGTTGAAGGGTTACCAGACGCCTACGAGCAGTACTTC,CSVEGLPDAYEQYF,-,-,TRBV29-1,TRBJ2-7
TGTGCCACCAGCACTAGCGGGAGGGCCTTTAACAATGAGCAGTTCTTC,CATSTSGRAFNNEQFF,TRBD2,-,TRBV15,TRBJ2-1
TGTGCCAGCAGTGGGCAGGGATATGAGCAGTTCTTC,CASSGQGYEQFF,-,few,TRBV2,TRBJ2-1
TGCGCCAGCAGCTCAGAGTACTATGGCTACACCTTC,CASSSEYYGYTF,-,-,TRBV5-1,TRBJ1-2
TGTGCCAGTAGTATATATCCGAATCAGCCCCAGCATTTT,CASSIYPNQPQHF,-,-,TRBV19,TRBJ1-5
TGTGCCAGCAGCCGGAGACAGGGCGTTGGCTATGGCTACACCTTC,CASSRRQGVGYGYTF,TRBD1,-,TRBV12-3/TRBV12-4,TRBJ1-2
TGTGCCAGTAGTACCAACAGGGGGCGTTCGGTCGAGCAGTACTTC,CASSTNRGRSVEQYF,TRBD1,few,TRBV19,TRBJ2-7
TGTGCCAGCAGCACAAGTCTGACAGGGGGCTTAGGACAGCCCCAGCATTTT,CASSTSLTGGLGQPQHF,TRBD1,few,TRBV7-6,TRBJ1-5
TGCAGTGCTAGCCCCGGCCAGGGGGCTTTCTATGGCTACACCTTC,CSASPGQGAFYGYTF,TRBD1,few,TRBV20-1,TRBJ1-2
TGCAGCGTTGAAGGGACGGAGTATGGATCCTACAATGAGCAGTTCTTC,CSVEGTEYGSYNEQFF,-,-,TRBV29-1,TRBJ2-1
TGTGCCAGCAGCTTAGCCACTGGACTCTCCCGCAATCAGCCCCAGCATTTT,CASSLATGLSRNQPQHF,-,few,TRBV7-2,TRBJ1-5
TGCGCCAGCAGCTCTCGACCCTTGTCCAGGGAGCGGATCACTGAAGCTTTCTTT,CASSSRPLSRERITEAFF,-,-,TRBV5-1,TRBJ1-1
TGTGCCAGCAGCTTAAAAGCGGGGGGTACAGATACGCAGTATTTT,CASSLKAGGTDTQYF,TRBD2,-,TRBV11-3,TRBJ2-3
TGTGCCAGCAGACCGCGGGTAGCCAGCGATGAGCAGTTCTTC,CASRPRVASDEQFF,-,few,TRBV12-3/TRBV12-4,TRBJ2-1
TGTGCCAGCAGCTTGGGAGGGAGGGTAGACAATGAGCAGTTCTTC,CASSLGGRVDNEQFF,TRBD2,-,TRBV7-2,TRBJ2-1
TGTGCCAGCAGTCCAGGTCAGCGAACGGCTAATGAAAAACTGTTTTTT,CASSPGQRTANEKLFF,-,few,TRBV6-6,TRBJ1-4
TGTGCCAGCAGTCGATCCCGGGGGCTAAGTCAGCCCCAGCATTTT,CASSRSRGLSQPQHF,-,-,TRBV7-8,TRBJ1-5
TGTGCCAGCAGTTATTACGCAGGAAACTATGGCTACACCTTC,CASSYYAGNYGYTF,-,few,TRBV6-6,TRBJ1-2
TGTGCCAGTAGTATAGATTACGGGGTGAGAAACACTGAAGCTTTCTTT,CASSIDYGVRNTEAFF,-,-,TRBV19,TRBJ1-1
TGTGCCAGCAGTTTATCCGCCGGTGGGTACGAGCAGTACTTC,CASSLSAGGYEQYF,-,many,TRBV12-3/TRBV12-4,TRBJ2-7
TGTGCCAGCAGCTCCCTCCTAGCGGGAGGTTACAATGAGCAGTTCTTC,CASSSLLAGGYNEQFF,TRBD2,-,TRBV7-9,TRBJ2-1
TGCGCCAGCAGCTTGGCGCAGGGGAAAAACATTCAGTACTTC,CASSLAQGKNIQYF,-,few,TRBV5-1,TRBJ2-4
TGTGCCACCAGTGTCGGAGACAGGGGCAGAACGGGGCTGACAGATACGCAGTATTTT,CATSVGDRGRTGLTDTQYF,TRBD1,-,TRBV24-1,TRBJ2-3
TGCGCCAGCAGTCGGGACGGACAAGAGCAGTACTTC,CASSRDGQEQYF,-,-,TRBV5-1,TRBJ2-7
TGTGCCAGCAGGCGGCAGGGCGGCGGCAGGGGGTCCTACAATGAGCAGTTCTTC,CASRRQGGGRGSYNEQFF,TRBD1,-,TRBV6-1,TRBJ2-1
TGTGCCAGTAGTGTGGTACAGGGGGCGCCGCTCTCCCCTCGGGGCTACACCTTC,CASSVVQGAPLSPRGYTF,TRBD1,-,TRBV19,TRBJ1-2
TGCGCCAGCAGCACAGCAGGGGGGAGATACGAGCAGTACTTC,CASSTAGGRYEQYF,-,-,TRBV5-1,TRBJ2-7